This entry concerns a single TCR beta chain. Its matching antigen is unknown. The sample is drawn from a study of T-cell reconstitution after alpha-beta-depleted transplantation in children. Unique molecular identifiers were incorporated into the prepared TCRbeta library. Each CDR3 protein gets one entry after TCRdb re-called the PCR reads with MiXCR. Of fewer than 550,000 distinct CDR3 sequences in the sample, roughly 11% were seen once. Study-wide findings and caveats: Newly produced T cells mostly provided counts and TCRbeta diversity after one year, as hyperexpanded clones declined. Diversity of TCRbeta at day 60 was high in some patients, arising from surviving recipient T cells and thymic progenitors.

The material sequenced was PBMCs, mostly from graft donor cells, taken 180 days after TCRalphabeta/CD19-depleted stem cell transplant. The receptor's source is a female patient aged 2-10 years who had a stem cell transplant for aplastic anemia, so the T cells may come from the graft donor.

Written as DNA, the CDR3 is TGTGCCACCAGCAGCGGGACAGTCTATGGCTACACCTTC. It codes for CATSSGTVYGYTF. The chain uses TRBV15 and TRBJ1-2, with 7 bases lining up with TRBD1. V shed 3 bases and J 4 bases; nucleotides not matched to a gene: 2. This CDR3 has 13 residues. Germline V CDR1 and CDR2: LNHNV, YYDKDF (reference sequence).